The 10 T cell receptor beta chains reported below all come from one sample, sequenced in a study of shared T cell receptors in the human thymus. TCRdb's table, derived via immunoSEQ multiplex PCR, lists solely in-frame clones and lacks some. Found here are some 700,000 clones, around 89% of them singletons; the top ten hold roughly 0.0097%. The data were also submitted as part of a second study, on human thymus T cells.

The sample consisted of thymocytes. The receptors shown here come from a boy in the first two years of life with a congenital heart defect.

The CDR3 protein is CASSHETAGEVNEQFF. The CDR3 DNA reads as TGCGCCAGCAGCCATGAGACAGCGGGAGAAGTCAATGAGCAGTTCTTC. The chain recombines TRBV4-1 with TRBJ2-1, with 8 bases lining up with TRBD2. The ends lost 3 bases at V and 6 bases at J; junction bases unmatched: 10. The CDR3 loop spans 16 amino acids. The germline gives CDR1 MGHRA, CDR2 YSYEKL.

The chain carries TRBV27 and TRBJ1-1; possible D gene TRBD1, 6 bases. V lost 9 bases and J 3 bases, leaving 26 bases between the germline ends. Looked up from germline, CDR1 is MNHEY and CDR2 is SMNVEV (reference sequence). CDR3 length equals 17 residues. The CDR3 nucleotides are TGTGCCAGTCAACATGAGGGGGGGGCCTGGAAGGACACTGAAGCTTTCTTT. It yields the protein CASQHEGGAWKDTEAFF.

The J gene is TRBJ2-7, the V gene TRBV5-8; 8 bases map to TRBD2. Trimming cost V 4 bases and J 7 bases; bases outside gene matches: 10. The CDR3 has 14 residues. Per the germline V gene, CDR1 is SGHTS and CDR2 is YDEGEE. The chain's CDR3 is CASSGSGRSGEQYF. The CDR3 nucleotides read TGTGCCAGCAGCGGGAGCGGGAGAAGTGGAGAGCAGTACTTC. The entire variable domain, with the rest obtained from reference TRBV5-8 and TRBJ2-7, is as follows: EAGVTQSPTHLIKTRGQQATLRCSPISGHTSVYWYQQALGLGLQFLLWYDEGEERNRGNFPPRFSGRQFPNYSSELNVNALELEDSALYLCASSGSGRSGEQYFGPGTRLTVT.

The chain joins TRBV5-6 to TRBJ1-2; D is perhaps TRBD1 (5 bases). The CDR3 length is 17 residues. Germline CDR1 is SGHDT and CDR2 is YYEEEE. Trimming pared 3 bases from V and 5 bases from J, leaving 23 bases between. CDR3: CASSWLSGGSWLYGYTF. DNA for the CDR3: TGTGCCAGCAGCTGGTTATCGGGGGGAAGTTGGCTTTATGGCTACACCTTC.

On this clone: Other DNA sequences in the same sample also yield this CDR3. The CDR3 DNA is TGTGCCAGCAGCTTCCGAGAGACCCAGTACTTC. It translates to CASSFRETQYF. V is TRBV7-2 and J is TRBJ2-5; no reliable D call. Between the trimmed V and J ends, which lost 3 bases and 4 bases, there was a span of 3 bases. Germline V lookup: CDR1 SGHTA, CDR2 FQGNSA. CDR3 length: 11 residues.

This chain's CDR3 is CASSLERKGPYGYTF. CDR3 DNA: TGTGCCAGCAGCTTAGAACGAAAGGGGCCCTATGGCTACACCTTC. The chain couples TRBV7-4 to TRBJ1-2; perhaps TRBD1 as D (5 bases). The V gene lost 1 base and the J gene lost 4 bases, with 13 bases spanning the gap. The germline V gene encodes CDR1 SGHVT and CDR2 SQSDAQ. This CDR3 comprises 15 residues.

CDR3 bases: TGTGCCAGCAGCCCCGGGGAGGGAGCGGGATTCACAGATACGCAGTATTTT. Translation: CASSPGEGAGFTDTQYF. The rearrangement uses TRBV9 and TRBJ2-3; 7 bases line up with TRBD2. The germline CDR1 and CDR2 sequences are SGDLS and YYNGEE. The CDR3 length is 17 residues. V gave up 4 bases and J gave up 2 bases; unmatched junction bases: 13.

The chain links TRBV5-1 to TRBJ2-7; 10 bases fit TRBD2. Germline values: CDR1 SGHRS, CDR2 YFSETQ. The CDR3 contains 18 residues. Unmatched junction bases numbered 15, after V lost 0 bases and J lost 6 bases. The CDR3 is CASSLARGPLAGEVEQYF. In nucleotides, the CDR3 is TGCGCCAGCAGCTTGGCCCGGGGCCCCCTAGCGGGAGAGGTCGAGCAGTACTTC.

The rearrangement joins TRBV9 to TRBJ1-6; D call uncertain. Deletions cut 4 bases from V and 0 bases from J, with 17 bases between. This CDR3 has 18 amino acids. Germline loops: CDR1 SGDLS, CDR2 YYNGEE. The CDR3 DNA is TGTGCCAGCAGCCCCCCAGAGTCGTCGGGCTCCTATAATTCACCCCTCCACTTT. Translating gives CASSPPESSGSYNSPLHF.

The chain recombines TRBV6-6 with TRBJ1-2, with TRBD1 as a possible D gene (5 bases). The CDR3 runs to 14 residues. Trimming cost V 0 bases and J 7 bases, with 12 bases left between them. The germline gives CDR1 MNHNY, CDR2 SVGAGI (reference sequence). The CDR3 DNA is TGTGCCAGCAGTTACTCTGGCAGGGCGTCTGGCTACACCTTC. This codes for CASSYSGRASGYTF.